This TCR beta chain was found in a study of blood T cell repertoires in COVID-19. The method was immunoSEQ multiplex PCR; TCRdb's version includes in-frame clones alone and lacks a portion of them. The sample carries a few hundred thousand clones, 80% to 90% recorded once. V shed 4 bases, J shed 6 bases, and the junction held 7 bases outside the gene matches. The CDR3 totals 15 residues. From germline, CDR1 is MNHEY and CDR2 SVGAGI. In this sample, this clone turned up many times. This TCR was sampled from a man aged 60 to 75 with acute or convalescent COVID-19. The sample taken for sequencing was peripheral blood. This rearrangement joins TRBV6-5 to TRBJ2-7; 12 bases are shared with TRBD1. This CDR3 reads CASSFSGTGGSEQYF. The CDR3 DNA reads as TGTGCCAGCAGTTTCTCCGGGACAGGGGGCTCCGAGCAGTACTTC.